Below, 14 T cell receptor beta chains from the same sample are listed, as sequenced in a study of T cell responses to AZD1222 COVID-19 vaccine. Repertoires were generated with immunoSEQ multiplex PCR, while TCRdb's copy carries only in-frame clones and drops some. The sample gives roughly 120,000 clones, about 85% of which show up once; around 3% is in the top ten. The sequencing here drew on peripheral blood, taken on day 0 of AZD1222 vaccination. The receptors here all came from an adult in good health.

This clone was observed once. V and J are TRBV7-6 and TRBJ2-3; 8 nucleotides align to TRBD2. CDR3 length: 15 residues. CDR1 is SGHVS and CDR2 is FNYEAQ in the germline V gene. V lost 5 bases to trimming and J lost 5 bases; unmatched junction nucleotides: 9. The CDR3 protein is CASSVQAGAGDTQYF. DNA of the CDR3: TGTGCCAGCAGCGTCCAAGCGGGGGCCGGAGATACGCAGTATTTT.

This sequence joins TRBV28 and TRBJ1-5; 11 positions match TRBD1. The length of the CDR3 is 16 residues. Looked up from germline, CDR1 is MDHEN and CDR2 is SYDVKM. J was trimmed by 5 bases and V by 7 bases; bases with no gene match: 10. The CDR3 region is CASISPGTGGYQPQHF. For the CDR3, the DNA is TGTGCCAGCATCTCCCCGGGGACAGGGGGATATCAGCCCCAGCATTTT.

This clone was detected only a few times. The chain is built from TRBV6-1 and TRBJ1-5; no definite D call. Germline V gene sequence: CDR1 MNHNS, CDR2 SASEGT. V lost 3 bases and J 7 bases, leaving 7 bases between the germline ends. The CDR3 extends over 12 amino acids. CDR3 nucleotides: TGTGCCAGCAGTGATATGACGCAGCCCCAGCATTTT. This encodes CASSDMTQPQHF.

The chain recombines TRBV28 with TRBJ2-7; D remains unclear. Germline assignment: CDR1 MDHEN and CDR2 SYDVKM. CDR3 length: 12 residues. V lost 6 bases to trimming and J lost 2 bases, with 8 bases between them. The CDR3 protein is CASSSGTYEQYF. As DNA, the CDR3 is TGTGCCAGCAGCTCAGGTACCTACGAGCAGTACTTC.

V and J are TRBV29-1 and TRBJ1-5; D is perhaps TRBD1 (6 bases). The CDR3 has 12 amino acids. V was trimmed by 7 bases and J by 4 bases, leaving 11 bases between them. The germline CDR1 and CDR2 sequences are SQVTM and ANQGSEA. DNA for the CDR3: TGCAGCGCTGGACAGTTGAATCAGCCCCAGCATTTT. Its translation is CSAGQLNQPQHF.

For the CDR3, the DNA is TGTGCCAGCAGCCAAGATAGCACCCAGCCCCAGCATTTT. This gives the protein CASSQDSTQPQHF. The chain carries TRBV3-1 (or the pseudogene TRBV3-2) and TRBJ1-5; D is undetermined. The V gene lost 0 bases and the J gene lost 7 bases, with 7 bases spanning the gap. CDR1 is LGHDT, CDR2 YNNKEL, per germline (reference sequence). The CDR3 extends over 13 amino acids.

V and J are TRBV13 and TRBJ2-2, with TRBD1 identical over 8 bases. The CDR3 is 16 amino acids. The V gene end was trimmed by 5 bases and the J gene end by 4 bases; junction bases not matched to a gene: 9. The germline gives CDR1 PRHDT, CDR2 FYEKMQ (reference sequence). The DNA of the CDR3 is TGTGCCAGCAGCAAGGCAGGGGGCCAAGGCACCGGGGAGCTGTTTTTT. Its protein product is CASSKAGGQGTGELFF.

Comment on this clone: The junction departs from the called germline gene at one end, perhaps through a read error. V and J are TRBV7-9 and TRBJ2-1; TRBD1 matches 9 bases. Germline CDR1 reads SEHNR; CDR2 reads FQNEAQ (reference sequence). This CDR3 comprises 12 residues. CDR3 coding DNA: TGTGCCGGCAGGACAGGGGTCAATGAGCAGTTCTTC. Amino acid sequence: CAGRTGVNEQFF.

The CDR3 region is CASSLETSSQETQYF. The DNA of the CDR3 is TGTGCCAGCAGCTTGGAGACTAGTTCACAAGAGACCCAGTACTTC. V is TRBV5-4 and J is TRBJ2-5; a weak D match, TRBD2 (6 bases). This CDR3 is 15 amino acids long. Trimming stripped 0 bases from V and 2 bases from J, with 11 bases between. CDR1 and CDR2 (germline): SGHNT, YYREEE (reference sequence).

The V and J genes are TRBV2 and TRBJ2-3; D not resolved. Germline CDR1 and CDR2: SNHLY and FYNNEI. V was trimmed by 4 bases and J by 1 base, leaving 6 bases between them. CDR3 length equals 13 residues. CDR3 coding DNA: TGTGCCAGCAGTGGTGAGGGCACAGATACGCAGTATTTT. Protein product: CASSGEGTDTQYF. Variable domain in full (rest from reference TRBV2 and TRBJ2-3): EPEVTQTPSHQVTQMGQEVILRCVPISNHLYFYWYRQILGQKVEFLVSFYNNEISEKSEIFDDQFSVERPDGSNFTLKIRSTKLEDSAMYFCASSGEGTDTQYFGPGTRLTVL.

The chain employs TRBV19 and TRBJ1-5, with D maybe TRBD1 (5 bases). The CDR3 extends over 13 amino acids. Trimming removed 5 bases at V and 5 bases at J, with 10 bases between. Germline V lookup: CDR1 LNHDA, CDR2 SQIVND (reference sequence). CDR3 amino acids: CASSGGYYQPQHF. The CDR3 DNA reads TGTGCCAGTAGTGGGGGTTACTATCAGCCCCAGCATTTT.

J is TRBJ1-2 and V is TRBV5-6, with 7 bases that match TRBD1. The CDR3 is 15 amino acids. Germline CDR1 SGHDT, CDR2 YYEEEE. V shed 4 bases and J 4 bases; nucleotides not matched to a gene: 10. CDR3 sequence (DNA): TGTGCCAGCAGCGCCCCCGGACAGGACTTCTATGGCTACACCTTC. Translated: CASSAPGQDFYGYTF.

The gene calls are TRBV5-1 and TRBJ1-4; D ambiguous. Germline V CDR1 and CDR2: SGHRS, YFSETQ. The length of the CDR3 is 16 residues. V lost 4 bases, J lost 0 bases, and 13 bases lay in between. The CDR3 bases are TGCGCCAGCAGCCTAGTCTCCGGTACAACTAATGAAAAACTGTTTTTT. Its protein product is CASSLVSGTTNEKLFF.

The genes are TRBV6-1 and TRBJ1-6; a weak D match, TRBD1 (5 bases). Trimming removed 1 base from V and 7 bases from J, with 17 bases in between. Germline CDR1 MNHNS, CDR2 SASEGT. This CDR3 contains 17 residues. CDR3: CASSEVVPGTGNSPLHF. In DNA, the CDR3 is TGTGCCAGCAGTGAAGTGGTACCAGGGACGGGAAATTCACCCCTCCACTTT.